These 6 T cell receptor beta chains came from one sample sequenced in a study of T cell changes during pregnancy in multiple sclerosis. TCRdb's table, derived via immunoSEQ multiplex PCR, lists solely in-frame clones and lacks some. The data hold about 83,000 clones, with roughly 95% observed a single time. The specimen comprised peripheral blood, sampled in the second trimester of pregnancy. The source of these receptors is a female donor with multiple sclerosis, enrolled in a pregnancy study.

This sequence joins TRBV7-6 and TRBJ1-5; D is undetermined. The germline gives CDR1 SGHVS, CDR2 FNYEAQ. CDR3 length: 15 residues. V dropped 2 bases and J dropped 0 bases, with 8 bases sitting between them. CDR3 protein: CASSLSPVSNQPQHF. Written as DNA, the CDR3 is TGTGCCAGCAGCTTAAGTCCGGTTAGCAATCAGCCCCAGCATTTT.

The chain couples TRBV5-6 to TRBJ2-3, with D uncertain. This CDR3 contains 12 residues. Germline V gives CDR1 SGHDT, CDR2 YYEEEE. Trimming removed 0 bases from V and 5 bases from J, with 4 bases in between. For the CDR3, the DNA is TGTGCCAGCAGCTTGGCCGGAGATACGCAGTATTTT. It yields the protein CASSLAGDTQYF.

This rearrangement joins TRBV19 to TRBJ1-1; D unclear. The CDR3 runs to 13 residues. Germline CDR1 reads LNHDA; CDR2 reads SQIVND (reference sequence). Trimming pared 9 bases from V and 4 bases from J, leaving 15 bases between. The CDR3 spells CASSSGRTTEAFF. The CDR3 DNA follows: TGTGCCAGCTCTTCCGGGAGAACCACTGAAGCTTTCTTT.

V and J are TRBV7-6 and TRBJ2-3, with 8 bases matching TRBD1. This CDR3 has 16 residues. Trimming removed 2 bases from V and 4 bases from J; junction bases left unmatched: 8. The germline V gene encodes CDR1 SGHVS and CDR2 FNYEAQ. The CDR3 loop reads CASSLQDRVAADTQYF. The CDR3 DNA reads as TGTGCCAGCAGCTTACAGGACAGGGTCGCAGCAGATACGCAGTATTTT.

This rearrangement joins TRBV12-5 to TRBJ2-2; D possibly corresponds to TRBD2 (5 bases). In germline, CDR1 is LGHNT, CDR2 FRNRAP. Trimming shortened V by 1 base and J by 4 bases, and 10 bases separated the two germline ends. This CDR3 comprises 15 residues. The CDR3 region has the DNA TGTGCTAGTGGTTTGGCGCGGGCTCGCACCGGGGAGCTGTTTTTT. This translates into CASGLARARTGELFF. Together with reference TRBV12-5 and TRBJ2-2, the CDR3 gives the full variable domain: DARVTQTPRHKVTEMGQEVTMRCQPILGHNTVFWYRQTMMQGLELLAYFRNRAPLDDSGMPKDRFSAEMPDATLATLKIQPSEPRDSAVYFCASGLARARTGELFFGEGSRLTVL.

This sequence joins TRBV28 and TRBJ2-7; possibly TRBD2 for D (5 bases). CDR1 and CDR2 from the germline V gene are MDHEN and SYDVKM. The CDR3 spans 14 residues. Trimming pared 0 bases from V and 6 bases from J, leaving 12 bases between. This CDR3 reads CASSLWLEVGEQYF. The CDR3 DNA reads TGTGCCAGCAGTTTATGGTTGGAGGTCGGCGAGCAGTACTTC.